This T cell receptor beta chain was recovered during a study of Ad26.COV2.S vaccination and SARS-CoV-2 variants. Study-level information: Donor got 5x10^10 or 1x10^11 viral particles of Ad26.COV2.S.

Germline V gene sequence: CDR1 MNHEY, CDR2 SVGAGI. This CDR3 is built from 14 residues. Trimming removed 6 bases from V and 5 bases from J, with 16 bases in between. Treatment noted: some 20 received Ad26.COV2.S at low or high dose, single or two shots; 5 received placebo; per-sample allocation not given. It was on day 63 after the first vaccine or placebo injection that samples were taken. Clones were sequenced by immunoSEQ multiplex PCR, and TCRdb holds only the in-frame ones, with some missing. The sample holds 300,000 to 400,000 clones, around 89% seen once. The chain recombines TRBV6-5 with TRBJ1-1; tentative D call: TRBD1 (5 bases). The clonotype comes from a person between 18 and 65 years old who received the Ad26.COV2.S COVID-19 vaccine or a placebo. The sequences come from peripheral blood, collected in a trial of Ad26.COV2.S vaccine versus placebo. CDR3 amino acids: CASRRDGRKTEAFF. CDR3 sequence (DNA): TGTGCCAGCAGAAGGGACGGGAGAAAGACTGAAGCTTTCTTT.